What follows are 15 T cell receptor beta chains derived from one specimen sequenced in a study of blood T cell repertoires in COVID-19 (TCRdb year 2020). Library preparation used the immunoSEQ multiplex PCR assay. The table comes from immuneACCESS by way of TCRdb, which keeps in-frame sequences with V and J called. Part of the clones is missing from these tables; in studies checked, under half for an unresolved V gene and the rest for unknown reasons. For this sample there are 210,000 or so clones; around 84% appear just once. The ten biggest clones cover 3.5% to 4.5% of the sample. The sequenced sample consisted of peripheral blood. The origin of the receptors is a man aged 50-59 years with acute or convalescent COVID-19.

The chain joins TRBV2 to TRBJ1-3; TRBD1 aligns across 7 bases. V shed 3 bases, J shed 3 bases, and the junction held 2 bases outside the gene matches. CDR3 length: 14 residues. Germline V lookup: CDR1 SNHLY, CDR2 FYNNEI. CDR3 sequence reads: CASSDSGGGNTIYF. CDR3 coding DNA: TGTGCCAGCAGTGACTCAGGGGGTGGAAACACCATATATTTT. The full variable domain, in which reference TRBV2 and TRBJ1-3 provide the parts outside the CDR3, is EPEVTQTPSHQVTQMGQEVILRCVPISNHLYFYWYRQILGQKVEFLVSFYNNEISEKSEIFDDQFSVERPDGSNFTLKIRSTKLEDSAMYFCASSDSGGGNTIYFGEGSWLTVV.

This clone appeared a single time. CDR3 DNA sequence: TGTGCCAGCAGCCTGGAGGTCTGGCGGGAACGCTATGGCTACACCTTC. It is translated as CASSLEVWRERYGYTF. The J gene is TRBJ1-2, the V gene TRBV5-5; D unresolved. This CDR3 region has 16 residues. V was clipped by 4 bases and J by 4 bases, with 20 bases between them. From germline, CDR1 is SGHKS and CDR2 YYEKEE (reference sequence).

In nucleotides, the CDR3 is TGTGCCAGTACGCAAGGGGGCGGTTTCACTGAAGCTTTCTTT. It encodes CASTQGGGFTEAFF. The chain recombines TRBV19 with TRBJ1-1, with 7 bases identical to TRBD1. The CDR3 length is 14 residues. CDR1 is LNHDA, CDR2 SQIVND, per germline (reference sequence). V shed 7 bases, J shed 4 bases, and the junction held 9 bases outside the gene matches.

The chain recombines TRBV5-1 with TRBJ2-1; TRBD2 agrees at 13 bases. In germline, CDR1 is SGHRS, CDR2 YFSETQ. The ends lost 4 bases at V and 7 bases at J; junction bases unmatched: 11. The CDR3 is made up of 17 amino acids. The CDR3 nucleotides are TGCGCCAGCAGCCCCTACCGCACTAGCGGGGGGGATAATGAGCAGTTCTTC. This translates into CASSPYRTSGGDNEQFF. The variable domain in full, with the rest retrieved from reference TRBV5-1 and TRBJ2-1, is KAGVTQTPRYLIKTRGQQVTLSCSPISGHRSVSWYQQTPGQGLQFLFEYFSETQRNKGNFPGRFSGRQFSNSRSEMNVSTLELGDSALYLCASSPYRTSGGDNEQFFGPGTRLTVL.

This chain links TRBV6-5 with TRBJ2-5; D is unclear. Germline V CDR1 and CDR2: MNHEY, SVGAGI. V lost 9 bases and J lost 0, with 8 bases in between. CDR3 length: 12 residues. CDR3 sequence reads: CASSRDQETQYF. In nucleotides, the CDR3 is TGTGCCAGTTCCCGGGACCAAGAGACCCAGTACTTC.

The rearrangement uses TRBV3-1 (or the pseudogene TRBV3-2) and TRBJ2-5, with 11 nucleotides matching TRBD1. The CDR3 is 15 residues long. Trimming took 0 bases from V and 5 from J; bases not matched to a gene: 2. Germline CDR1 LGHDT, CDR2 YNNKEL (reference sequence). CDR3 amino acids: CASSQDGTGGETQYF. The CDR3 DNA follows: TGTGCCAGCAGCCAAGATGGGACAGGGGGGGAGACCCAGTACTTC.

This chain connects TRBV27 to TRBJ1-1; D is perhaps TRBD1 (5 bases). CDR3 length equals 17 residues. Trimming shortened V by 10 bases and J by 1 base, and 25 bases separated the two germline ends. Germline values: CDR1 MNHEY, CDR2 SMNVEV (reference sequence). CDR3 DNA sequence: TGTGCCATTACCCCCCGATCCAGGGTTAAATCGAACACTGAAGCTTTCTTT. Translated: CAITPRSRVKSNTEAFF.

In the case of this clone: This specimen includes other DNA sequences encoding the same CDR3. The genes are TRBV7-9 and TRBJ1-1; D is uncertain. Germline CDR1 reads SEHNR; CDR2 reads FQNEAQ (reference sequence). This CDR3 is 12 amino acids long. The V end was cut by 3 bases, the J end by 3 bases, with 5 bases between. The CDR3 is CASSLRDTEAFF. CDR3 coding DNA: TGTGCCAGCAGCTTGAGGGACACTGAAGCTTTCTTT.

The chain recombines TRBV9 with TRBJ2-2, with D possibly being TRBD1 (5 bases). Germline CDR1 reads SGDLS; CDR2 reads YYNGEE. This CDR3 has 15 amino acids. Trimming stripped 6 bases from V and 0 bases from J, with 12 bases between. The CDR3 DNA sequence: TGTGCCAGCACCCCTGACAGCGCGAACACCGGGGAGCTGTTTTTT. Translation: CASTPDSANTGELFF.

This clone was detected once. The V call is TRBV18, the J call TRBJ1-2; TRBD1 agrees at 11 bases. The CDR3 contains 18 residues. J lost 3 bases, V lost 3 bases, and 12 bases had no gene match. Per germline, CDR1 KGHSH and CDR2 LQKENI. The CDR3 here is CASSPRTGGISRHYGYTF. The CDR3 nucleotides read TGTGCCAGCTCACCCCGGACAGGGGGCATATCCCGCCACTATGGCTACACCTTC.

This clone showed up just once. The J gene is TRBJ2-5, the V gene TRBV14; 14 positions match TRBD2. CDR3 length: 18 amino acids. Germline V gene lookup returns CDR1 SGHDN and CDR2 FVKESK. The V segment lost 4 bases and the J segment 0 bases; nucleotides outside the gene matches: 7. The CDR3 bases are TGTGCCAGCAGCCGTGGACTAGCGGGGGGCCGGTACCAAGAGACCCAGTACTTC. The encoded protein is CASSRGLAGGRYQETQYF.

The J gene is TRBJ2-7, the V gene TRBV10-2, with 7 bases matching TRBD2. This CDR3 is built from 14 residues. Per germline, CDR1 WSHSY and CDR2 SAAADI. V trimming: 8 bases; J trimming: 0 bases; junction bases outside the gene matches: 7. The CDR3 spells CASRWGGDSYEQYF. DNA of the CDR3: TGCGCCAGCCGTTGGGGGGGGGACTCCTACGAGCAGTACTTC.

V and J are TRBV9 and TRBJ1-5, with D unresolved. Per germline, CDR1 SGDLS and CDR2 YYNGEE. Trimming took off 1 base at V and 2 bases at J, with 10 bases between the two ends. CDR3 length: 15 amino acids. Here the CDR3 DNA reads TGTGCCAGCAGCGTACGGCAGGAGGGCAATCAGCCCCAGCATTTT. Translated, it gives CASSVRQEGNQPQHF.

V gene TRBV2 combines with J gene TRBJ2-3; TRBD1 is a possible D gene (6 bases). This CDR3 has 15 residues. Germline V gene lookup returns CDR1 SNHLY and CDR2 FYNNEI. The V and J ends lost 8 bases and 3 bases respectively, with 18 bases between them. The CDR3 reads CASSEEQGTTDTQYF. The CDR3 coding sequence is TGTGCCAGCTCTGAGGAGCAGGGGACGACAGATACGCAGTATTTT.

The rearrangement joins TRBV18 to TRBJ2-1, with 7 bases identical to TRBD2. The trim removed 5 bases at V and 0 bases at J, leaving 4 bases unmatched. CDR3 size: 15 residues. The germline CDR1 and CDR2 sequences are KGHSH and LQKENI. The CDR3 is CASSIGEGSYNEQFF. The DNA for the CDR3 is TGTGCCAGCTCAATAGGGGAGGGCTCCTACAATGAGCAGTTCTTC.